These 3 T cell receptor beta chains came from one sample sequenced in a study of identical twins. A single record per CDR3 protein comes from TCRdb applying MiXCR to the 5' RACE reads. The repertoire holds about 690,000 distinct CDR3 sequences, with roughly 20% as singletons. The same sample was also used in a study of T cells expressing NK-cell markers.

Sequencing was performed on PBMCs. The receptors stem from a woman aged 18-29 years in good health.

Only a few counts were recorded for this clonotype. The J gene is TRBJ2-3, the V gene TRBV10-1, with D hard to call. With 3 bases removed from V and 6 bases from J, the gap between germline ends came to 4 bases. Germline V gene sequence: CDR1 WNHNN, CDR2 SYGVQD (reference sequence). The CDR3 has 11 amino acids. CDR3 sequence (DNA): TGCGCCAGCAGTGAAATGGATACGCAGTATTTT. Amino acid sequence: CASSEMDTQYF.

This clonotype was seen a few times. The chain has TRBV12-3 or TRBV12-4 and TRBJ1-1; maybe TRBD1 (5 bases). The CDR3 runs 13 residues. Trimming pared 5 bases from V and 3 bases from J, leaving 10 bases between. The CDR3, as DNA: TGTGCCAGCAGTATATCGGGACACACTGAAGCTTTCTTT. This codes for CASSISGHTEAFF.

The V and J genes are TRBV10-3 and TRBJ2-3, with 8 bases that match TRBD2. The V gene's germline CDR1 is ENHRY and CDR2 SYGVKD. V lost 5 bases and J lost 4; bases outside the gene matches: 8. The CDR3 is 15 residues long. The CDR3: CAISPGGLAADTQYF. CDR3 coding DNA: TGTGCCATCAGTCCGGGGGGGCTAGCAGCAGATACGCAGTATTTT.